These T cell receptor beta chains were read from a single sample in a study of T cell changes during pregnancy in multiple sclerosis. Using immunoSEQ multiplex PCR, the repertoire was profiled, and TCRdb retains in-frame clones only, with some absent. The sample gives approximately 13,000 clones, more than 85% of which show up once; about 2.8% is in the top ten. Sequences were derived from peripheral blood, sampled in the second trimester of pregnancy. These receptor sequences come from a female donor in good health, enrolled as a control in a pregnancy study. The CDR3 runs from the conserved cysteine through the conserved F or W. D genes are given only for firm matches. The size entry is marked missing in some rows and otherwise reads once, few, many or a size class.

clone size	V gene	J gene	D gene	CDR3 length	CDR3 protein	CDR3 DNA
.	TRBV28	TRBJ1-2	TRBD1	15	CASRDRQGANYGYTF	TGTGCCAGCAGGGACCGACAGGGAGCCAACTATGGCTACACCTTC
.	TRBV6-4	TRBJ1-6	.	15	CASSDSNQVNSPLHF	TGTGCCAGCAGTGACTCGAACCAGGTTAATTCACCCCTCCACTTT
once	TRBV28	TRBJ2-7	.	15	CASSFWDITGYEQYF	TGTGCCAGCAGTTTTTGGGACATCACGGGCTACGAGCAGTACTTC
.	TRBV5-4	TRBJ2-7	TRBD1	14	CASSHTGGPYEQYF	TGTGCCAGCAGCCATACAGGGGGCCCATACGAGCAGTACTTC
.	TRBV2	TRBJ1-5	.	14	CASRAGLSNQPQHF	TGTGCCAGCAGGGCTGGCCTTAGCAATCAGCCCCAGCATTTT
.	TRBV19	TRBJ2-6	TRBD1	16	CASSPGTVSGANVLTF	TGTGCCAGTAGTCCTGGGACAGTCTCTGGGGCCAACGTCCTGACTTTC
.	TRBV28	TRBJ1-4	TRBD1	18	CASSLRRDRVATNEKLFF	TGTGCCAGCAGTTTAAGAAGGGACAGAGTTGCAACTAATGAAAAACTGTTTTTT
few	TRBV6-6	TRBJ2-7	TRBD1	15	CASSFGQGGLYEQYF	TGTGCCAGCAGTTTCGGACAGGGCGGACTCTACGAGCAGTACTTC
.	TRBV6-5	TRBJ2-7	.	11	CASRGTYEQYF	TGTGCCAGCAGGGGCACTTACGAGCAGTACTTC
.	TRBV6-4	TRBJ2-3	.	16	CASSEKSASATDTQYF	TGTGCCAGCAGTGAAAAGTCGGCTAGCGCCACAGATACGCAGTATTTT
.	TRBV28	TRBJ2-3	TRBD2	19	CASSPRTGLSGSSSDTQYF	TGTGCCAGCAGTCCCCGGACAGGACTTAGCGGGAGTAGCTCAGATACGCAGTATTTT
.	TRBV19	TRBJ1-5	.	17	CASSTRQVYYSNQPQHF	TGTGCCAGTAGTACGAGACAGGTATATTATAGCAATCAGCCCCAGCATTTT
.	TRBV7-3	TRBJ2-2	TRBD1	17	CASSSPPGGSNTGELFF	TGTGCCAGCAGCTCCCCCCCAGGGGGATCGAACACCGGGGAGCTGTTTTTT
.	TRBV29-1	TRBJ2-7	.	11	CSVGARYEQYF	TGCAGCGTTGGAGCCCGGTACGAGCAGTACTTC
.	TRBV5-1	TRBJ2-3	.	19	CASSARTGLSLFGTDTQYF	TGCGCCAGCAGCGCCCGAACAGGGCTATCCCTTTTCGGCACAGATACGCAGTATTTT
.	TRBV4-3	TRBJ1-3	.	16	CASSQDYGSSGNTIYF	TGCGCCAGCAGCCAAGATTATGGTAGCTCTGGAAACACCATATATTTT
.	TRBV14	TRBJ2-3	TRBD2	16	CASSPRTSQGTDTQYF	TGTGCCAGCAGCCCTAGGACTAGCCAGGGCACAGATACGCAGTATTTT
.	TRBV5-1	TRBJ2-3	TRBD2	15	CASSKRLASTDTQYF	TGCGCCAGCAGCAAGAGACTAGCTAGCACAGATACGCAGTATTTT
once	TRBV7-2	TRBJ2-1	.	13	CASSSLQGNEQFF	TGTGCCAGCAGTTCGTTACAGGGAAATGAGCAGTTCTTC
.	TRBV9	TRBJ2-1	TRBD1	16	CASSANPGQVVNEQFF	TGTGCCAGCAGCGCGAACCCGGGACAGGTAGTAAATGAGCAGTTCTTC
.	TRBV12-5	TRBJ1-5	.	14	CASGSGLAPQPQHF	TGTGCTAGTGGTTCGGGACTTGCTCCACAGCCCCAGCATTTT
.	TRBV10-2	TRBJ2-5	TRBD2	14	CASSRTSGQETQYF	TGCGCCAGCAGTCGGACTAGCGGCCAAGAGACCCAGTACTTC
.	TRBV9	TRBJ1-1	TRBD1	13	CASSSGTGGEAFF	TGTGCCAGCAGTTCTGGGACAGGGGGCGAAGCTTTCTTT
.	TRBV19	TRBJ1-3	TRBD1	13	CASRQGPGNTIYF	TGTGCCAGCCGACAGGGACCTGGAAACACCATATATTTT
.	TRBV7-2	TRBJ2-7	TRBD2	15	CASSLGTSGLNEQYF	TGTGCCAGCAGCTTAGGGACTAGCGGGCTCAACGAGCAGTACTTC
.	TRBV10-3	TRBJ2-7	TRBD2	15	CAISDPPGTTYEQYF	TGTGCCATCAGTGATCCCCCCGGGACTACCTACGAGCAGTACTTC
.	TRBV7-3	TRBJ1-2	.	15	CASSPRTSPRYGYTF	TGTGCCAGCAGCCCACGGACATCCCCTAGGTATGGCTACACCTTC
.	TRBV2	TRBJ2-7	.	15	CASLRTVLSSYEQYF	TGTGCCAGCCTCCGGACAGTTTTAAGCTCCTACGAGCAGTACTTC